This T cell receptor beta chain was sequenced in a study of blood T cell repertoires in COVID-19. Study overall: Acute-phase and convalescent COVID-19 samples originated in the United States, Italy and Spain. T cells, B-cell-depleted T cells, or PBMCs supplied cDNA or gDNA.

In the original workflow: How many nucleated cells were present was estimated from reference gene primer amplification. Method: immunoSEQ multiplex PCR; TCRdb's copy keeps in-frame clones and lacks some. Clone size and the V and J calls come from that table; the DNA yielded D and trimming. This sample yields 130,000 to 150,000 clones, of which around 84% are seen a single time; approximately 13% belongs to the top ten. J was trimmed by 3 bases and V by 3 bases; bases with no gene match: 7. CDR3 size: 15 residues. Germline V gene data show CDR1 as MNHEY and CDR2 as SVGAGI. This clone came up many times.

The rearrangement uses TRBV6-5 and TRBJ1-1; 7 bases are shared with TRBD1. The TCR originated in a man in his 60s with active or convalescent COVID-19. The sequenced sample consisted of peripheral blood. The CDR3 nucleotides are TGTGCCAGCAGTTATTCCGAGGGGGCCTACACTGAAGCTTTCTTT. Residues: CASSYSEGAYTEAFF.